Below, one T cell receptor beta chain is given with its context. No cognate antigen has been identified for it. Within one base of it there is no much larger clone, and no base qualities were kept. The cohort comprised approximately 700 healthy bone marrow donors. All cohort members were sampled while nominally healthy, although unrecorded immune exposures were likely present. The donor tested CMV seronegative, placing the donor among the 352 seronegative members of the cohort. A peripheral blood sample was collected from each donor, and TCR beta sequencing was performed on peripheral blood mononuclear cells. Genomic DNA was extracted from the blood cell samples with the Qiagen DNeasy Blood Extraction Kit. The germline V gene encodes CDR1 MDHEN and CDR2 SYDVKM. Clipping removes 5 bases from V and 5 bases from J, with 15 as the unmatched junction base count. There are 17 amino acids in the CDR3, from cysteine to phenylalanine inclusive. Here the CDR3 DNA is all that survives: 51 bases in frame from base 1.

The library was built by means of the immunoSEQ multiplex PCR assay. A mixture of 60 forward primers for TCR Vbeta segments and 13 reverse primers for TCR Jbeta segments was used in the multiplex PCR. Amplification of the CDR3 region of rearranged TCR beta genes was performed with a multiplex PCR assay on genomic DNA. The amplified TCR beta libraries were sequenced on the Illumina HiSeq System as 87-base-pair reads. Processing in the source paper ran as follows. A later analysis counted tens of millions of unique TCR beta chains across the 666 repertoires, and about 10 million of these chains were shared by at least two donors. Raw reads were error-corrected and collapsed into unique sequences by a nearest-neighbor algorithm in which closely related sequences were merged to remove PCR and sequencing errors. To assign V, D and J gene segments, CDR3 sequences were aligned to IMGT reference sequences. For a sequence to be retained, a match of at least six nucleotides to both a V gene segment and a J gene segment was required. A rearrangement was called productive if the CDR3 had no stop codons and remained in frame with V and J, and every other rearrangement was called non-productive. Following IMGT convention, CDR3 was defined as the stretch from the second conserved V-encoded cysteine up to the conserved J-encoded phenylalanine. Sequences without an unambiguous match to a single V gene segment were excluded from the earlier analysis of several hundred of the donors. In an earlier analysis of some 590 of the donors, V segments were called functional above 56.7% productive rearrangements and were called segregating when the between-donor standard deviation exceeded 5%. To diagnose cytomegalovirus status from the catalog of TCR beta chain sequences, a statistical classification framework was built. V and J gene assignment, in a later analysis, came from comparing TCR nucleotide sequences with IMGT/GENE-DB human TR gene sequences. Using the TCRdist pipeline, a later analysis assigned CDR3 sequences along with most-parsimonious VDJ recombination scenarios. In a later analysis, each TCR beta chain was defined by its CDR3 amino acid sequence together with its V-gene family, and reads lacking a unique V-gene family were excluded. To address suspected cross-contamination and a sequencing artifact, a later analysis removed under 600 highly shared, low-generation-probability nucleotide sequences. For each public chain, a later analysis derived a clonal expansion index from normalized ranks of inferred template counts within each repertoire. In a later analysis, generation probabilities were computed using a VDJ recombination model fitted to out-of-frame rearrangements, and the results were checked against IGoR. In a later analysis, TCR-TCR, TCR-HLA and TCR-CMV co-occurrence was scored with hypergeometric tests, and a repertoire-size bias correction was applied to TCR pairs. In a later analysis, false discovery rates were estimated by permuting HLA or CMV assignments 20 times. In a later analysis, co-occurring TCRs were grouped with DBSCAN, and TCRdist sequence similarity was added when clustering was performed within HLA-allele-positive subsets. For co-occurrence clustering, repertoires with fewer than 30,000 or more than 120,000 public chains were excluded, along with several repertoires with anomalous nucleotide sharing. TCRdb took this table from immuneACCESS and kept in-frame rearrangements with V and J called. Such tables lack part of the clones; where checked against another copy, unresolved V genes explain under half of the gap, and the rest is unexplained. V and J calls and clone size are copied from that table; D and trimming were computed from the DNA. In this sample the table shows 150,000 or so clones, approximately 88% of which occur a single time. About 0.39% of the sample rests with the top ten.

This entry comes from a study of cytomegalovirus exposure and HLA in healthy donors (dated by TCRdb to the late 2010s). About the investigation overall: An earlier analysis of 587 of the donors reported 250 to 300 Gb of sequence data and around 100 million unique TCR beta sequences obtained from about 179 million T cells. HLA typing covered class I and class II loci at four-digit resolution. The later analysis used no new phenotypic data to find candidate immune exposures, relying instead on TCR beta sequences and their occurrence across donors. Every discovery cohort repertoire had been produced on one sequencing platform. Among 398 genotyped donors of the cohort, an average of around 250,000 unique TCR beta nucleotide sequences was sequenced per donor, of which about 18% were non-productive. Roughly five DR-DQ haplotypes were handled as single units for association and clustering, since linkage in the cohort was strong. In an earlier analysis of roughly 540 of the donors, high-throughput TCR beta sequencing was used to judge whether each TCR beta V gene segment behaved as functional or pseudogenic. The genetic ancestry cluster associated with self-reported Caucasian donors included roughly 84% of the roughly 400 genotyped donors. The number of typed donors differed by locus: about 620-640 for A, B, C, DRB1 and DQB1; roughly 510 for DQA1; approximately 610 for DPA1; and roughly 490 for DPB1. Donor age, sex, ethnicity and CMV serostatus were compiled alongside the repertoire data. In addition to the first cohort of about 650 subjects, a separate validation cohort of 100 to 150 different subjects was used. In a later analysis, previously published TCR beta repertoires from about 670 donors were re-analyzed and high-resolution HLA genotyping was added so that TCR occurrence patterns could be studied. The study used immunosequencing to profile the T cell repertoires of 666 subjects and linked those repertoires to cytomegalovirus serostatus. To predict cytomegalovirus infection status, the study combined high-throughput TCR immunosequencing, statistical association of individual TCRs with disease status, and machine learning. In a later genetic analysis, genome-wide SNP genotypes for about 55% of the roughly 670 donors were used, and that subset was treated as a discovery cohort. Roughly 300 gigabases of sequencing data and around 80 million unique TCR sequences made up an early release that covered around 640 HLA-typed donors. The study aimed to test whether signatures of past pathogen exposure could be identified by cataloging public T cell receptors. Findings and caveats that apply to the study as a whole: The cohort was sequenced for TCR beta chains only, and without alpha or paired-chain data the features that could be detected were limited. The only immune exposure information available for the cohort was CMV serostatus. Several of the top co-occurrence clusters appeared to be linked to parvovirus B19, influenza, CMV and Epstein-Barr virus, according to a later analysis. The presence/absence analyses assumed that sequencing depth was roughly uniform across donors, and that assumption may not be true. In vitro tests confirmed that a few of the cytomegalovirus-associated TCR beta chains recognize cytomegalovirus antigens. According to a later genetic analysis, donors in an Asian-associated ancestry cluster had fewer N-insertions in productive TCRs than the approximately 610-donor mean. Because counts were too low, approximately 15 rarely observed V segments, including chromosome 9 orphons, were excluded from the earlier analysis of a few hundred of the donors. A total of about 180 TCR beta chains were listed by the study as associated with cytomegalovirus. When HLA alleles, especially DR and DQ, strongly co-occurred, TCR associations were difficult to assign to individual alleles. Most CMV-associated TCR beta chains appeared to be HLA-restricted in a later analysis, and the HLA associations seemed to be driven largely by CMV exposure. A further reported finding was that TCR beta sequences accurately predicted the HLA-A and HLA-B alleles for most subjects in the first cohort. The authors suggested that the approach could potentially be extended to other disease states and immunological phenotypes. Cytomegalovirus status was reported to be diagnosed by the classifier with high specificity and sensitivity in both the original and validation cohorts. In a later analysis, HLA-associated TCR beta chains showed more clonal expansion and lower generation probabilities than non-associated chains that were equally common. In a later genetic analysis, a missense DCLRE1C variant was associated with V-gene and J-gene trimming of TCR beta chains, and the association was replicated in an independent cohort. The sequencing pipeline was judged likely to have produced a cluster of highly shared sequence variants as a technical artifact. Across donors, most TCR sequences were observed very rarely, whereas some public TCRs were present in many individuals. Specific HLA alleles were associated with about 17,000 TCR beta sequences at a false discovery rate of 0.05 in a later analysis. Linkage disequilibrium might explain the correlated functional status among segregating V segments, but an unknown experimental factor could not be ruled out. Some IMGT-functional V segments, including TRBV6-2 and TRBV6-3, could not be distinguished by the 87-base-pair reads and were therefore excluded. Because some donors lacked HLA typing at each locus, the association tests relied only on the typed subset. An earlier analysis of several hundred of the donors showed that most TCR beta V segments appeared in productive rearrangements either about 90% or about 30% of the time, which broadly matched IMGT annotations. According to a later analysis, TCR association rates differed among HLA loci, with DRB1 alleles showing the most associated TCRs and HLA-C alleles showing the fewest.

This sequence originates from a boy aged 2 to 9 in good health and CMV-seronegative. Input material: PBMCs. The chain couples TRBV28 to TRBJ1-5; TRBD1 fits 7 bases in the junction. The CDR3 has the sequence CASSMNPRGSVYQPQHF. The DNA sequence is TGTGCCAGCAGTATGAACCCCAGGGGGTCGGTTTATCAGCCCCAGCATTTT. Joined to the reference TRBV28 and TRBJ1-5 proteins, this CDR3 gives the full variable domain: DVKVTQSSRYLVKRTGEKVFLECVQDMDHENMFWYRQDPGLGLRLIYFSYDVKMKEKGDIPEGYSVSREKKERFSLILESASTNQTSMYLCASSMNPRGSVYQPQHFGDGTRLSIL.